This T cell receptor beta chain derives from a study of CD8+ T cells in alopecia areata. Study outcomes and limitations: Relative to normal scalp, lesional scalp, especially alopecia totalis/universalis, showed higher clonality.

This clone was picked up a small number of times. As yet, its antigen is unknown. CDR1 is SEHNR and CDR2 is FQNEAQ in the germline V gene (reference sequence). This CDR3 has 15 amino acids. V lost 6 bases to trimming and J lost 2 bases, with 17 bases between them. Following RNA extraction, reverse transcription yielded cDNA that acted as the sequencing template. TCRdb's table, derived via immunoSEQ multiplex PCR, lists solely in-frame clones and lacks some. Seen here are around 290,000 clones, roughly 60% observed once, and the top ten hold roughly 1.8%. As to treatment: oral pan-JAK inhibitor, 5-10 mg twice daily. Obtained from alopecia areata patients were lesional scalp punch biopsies along with peripheral blood. The sorting of PBMCs gave CD4+ and CD8+ T cells.

This sequence joins TRBV7-9 and TRBJ2-7; a weak D match, TRBD2 (6 bases). The clonotype comes from a human donor with alopecia areata. Sequenced here: CD4+ T cells sorted from blood, sampled at week 24, from a patient treated with tofacitinib. The CDR3 reads CASSSRRVAAYEQYF. CDR3 sequence (DNA): TGTGCCAGCAGTTCAAGGCGTGTAGCGGCCTACGAGCAGTACTTC.